This T cell receptor beta chain comes out of a study of Graves' ophthalmopathy and Graves' hyperthyroidism. Study-wide findings and caveats: In blood appeared most of the expanded thyroid clonotypes whose frequency exceeded 0.001.

CDR3 length equals 11 residues. CDR1 and CDR2 from the germline V gene are SGHRS and YFSETQ. The V end was cut by 7 bases, the J end by 3 bases, with 7 bases between. Where ophthalmopathy was present, donors had moderate-to-severe activity, CAS ≥3, NOSPECS ≥4 and duration under 3 months. The diagnostic workup employed clinical symptoms, serum thyroxine, TRAb, thyroid ultrasound and orbital computed tomography. This clonotype has at least ten counts. The antigen is unknown. RNA transcripts provided the template for amplifying TCR beta CDR3 regions. The library came from an HTBI-primed first-round RT-PCR and a second-round multiplex PCR. TCRdb re-derived calls from the multiplex PCR reads in MiXCR, one entry per CDR3 protein. The sample lists some 170,000 distinct CDR3 sequences; just under 40% were seen once.

The chain recombines TRBV5-1 with TRBJ2-5; no firm D call. The specimen sequenced was peripheral blood. The sequence was obtained from a man aged 25-40 years with Graves' ophthalmopathy. Here the CDR3 reads CASGVEETQYF. CDR3 in DNA: TGCGCCAGCGGGGTAGAAGAGACCCAGTACTTC.